These 10 T cell receptor beta chains share one sample of origin, sequenced in a study of shared clonotypes between healthy human individuals. Naive CD8 cells comprised CD45RO-negative, CCR7-positively selected cells, excluding terminally differentiated effector memory CD45RA+ cells. Sequencing used immunoSEQ multiplex PCR; TCRdb keeps in-frame clones, though not all of them. Among around 600,000 clones listed, around 95% were seen once. Sequencing was performed on naive CD8+ T cells sorted from blood. All receptors derive from a woman aged 25 to 45 in good health.

This clone was seen only once. The CDR3 here is CATPAGELFF. The CDR3 DNA is TGTGCCACCCCGGCCGGGGAGCTGTTTTTT. The chain links TRBV7-9 to TRBJ2-2; no firm D call. V was cut by 10 bases and J by 6 bases, with 6 bases left in between. The germline V gene has CDR1 SEHNR and CDR2 FQNEAQ (reference sequence). CDR3 length: 10 residues.

This chain joins TRBV29-1 and TRBJ2-7, with TRBD1 matching over 9 bases. CDR3 length equals 14 residues. From germline, CDR1 is SQVTM and CDR2 ANQGSEA. Trimming cost V 6 bases and J 2 bases; bases outside gene matches: 8. The CDR3 sequence is CSVLGQGGAYEQYF. CDR3 sequence (DNA): TGCAGCGTACTGGGACAGGGAGGCGCCTACGAGCAGTACTTC.

This chain uses TRBV4-1 with TRBJ2-7, with D possibly TRBD1 on 5 matching bases. The CDR3 length is 14 residues. Trimming took off 4 bases at V and 3 bases at J, with 13 bases between the two ends. CDR1 MGHRA and CDR2 YSYEKL come from the germline V gene. The DNA for the CDR3 is TGCGCCAGCAGCCCATATGTCCAGGGCTACGAGCAGTACTTC. This gives the protein CASSPYVQGYEQYF.

The genes are TRBV7-9 and TRBJ2-1, with TRBD1 matching over 10 bases. CDR3 size: 16 residues. With 2 bases clipped from V and 6 bases from J, the junction kept 7 bases outside the gene matches. Germline V CDR1 and CDR2: SEHNR, FQNEAQ (reference sequence). The CDR3 DNA sequence: TGTGCCAGCAGCTTATCGACAGGGGGCGAGACCAATGAGCAGTTCTTC. It is translated as CASSLSTGGETNEQFF. Together with reference TRBV7-9 and TRBJ2-1, the CDR3 gives the full variable domain: DTGVSQNPRHKITKRGQNVTFRCDPISEHNRLYWYRQTLGQGPEFLTYFQNEAQLEKSRLLSDRFSAERPKGSFSTLEIQRTEQGDSAMYLCASSLSTGGETNEQFFGPGTRLTVL.

This chain links TRBV13 with TRBJ2-7, with D possibly TRBD1 on 6 matching bases. V was shortened by 2 bases and J by 3 bases, with 11 bases between the two germline ends. The CDR3 spans 14 residues. In germline, CDR1 is PRHDT, CDR2 FYEKMQ (reference sequence). CDR3 coding DNA: TGTGCCAGCAGCTTATCGGACAGAGTCTACGAGCAGTACTTC. Translation gives CASSLSDRVYEQYF.

The chain uses TRBV4-1 and TRBJ2-2; 11 positions match TRBD1. Germline CDR1 and CDR2: MGHRA and YSYEKL. This CDR3 spans 16 amino acids. V gave up 5 bases and J gave up 3 bases; unmatched junction bases: 5. The CDR3 is CASSTRDRGYTGELFF. The CDR3, as DNA: TGCGCCAGCAGCACGCGGGACAGGGGGTACACCGGGGAGCTGTTTTTT.

The gene calls are TRBV6-1 and TRBJ2-7; 7 nucleotides line up with TRBD2. V lost 2 bases, J lost 2 bases, and 9 bases stayed unmatched. The CDR3 has 16 amino acids. Per germline, CDR1 MNHNS and CDR2 SASEGT. The CDR3 region is CASSELGGSHTYEQYF. The CDR3 bases are TGTGCCAGCAGTGAACTCGGGGGGAGTCACACCTACGAGCAGTACTTC.

The gene calls are TRBV9 and TRBJ2-5; D might be TRBD1 (5 bases). This CDR3 is 14 amino acids long. Germline V lookup: CDR1 SGDLS, CDR2 YYNGEE. Trimming removed 4 bases at V and 2 bases at J, with 12 bases between. As DNA, the CDR3 is TGTGCCAGCAGCACCCCCGACAGTCAAGAGACCCAGTACTTC. It yields the protein CASSTPDSQETQYF.

The V gene is TRBV15, the J gene TRBJ2-1; D perhaps matches TRBD1 (7 bases). Germline V gene lookup returns CDR1 LNHNV and CDR2 YYDKDF (reference sequence). Between the trimmed V and J ends, which lost 5 bases and 9 bases, there was a span of 14 bases. CDR3 size: 13 residues. The CDR3 DNA sequence: TGTGCCACCAGCGGTAACAGGGGAGGTGAGCAGTTCTTC. Its translation: CATSGNRGGEQFF.

This rearrangement joins TRBV4-1 to TRBJ1-1, with D unclear. The germline V gene encodes CDR1 MGHRA and CDR2 YSYEKL. The V end was cut by 3 bases, the J end by 6 bases, with 11 bases between. This CDR3 has 13 amino acids. The CDR3 region has the DNA TGCGCCAGCAGCCAGACGGGCCTACCTGAAGCTTTCTTT. As protein: CASSQTGLPEAFF.